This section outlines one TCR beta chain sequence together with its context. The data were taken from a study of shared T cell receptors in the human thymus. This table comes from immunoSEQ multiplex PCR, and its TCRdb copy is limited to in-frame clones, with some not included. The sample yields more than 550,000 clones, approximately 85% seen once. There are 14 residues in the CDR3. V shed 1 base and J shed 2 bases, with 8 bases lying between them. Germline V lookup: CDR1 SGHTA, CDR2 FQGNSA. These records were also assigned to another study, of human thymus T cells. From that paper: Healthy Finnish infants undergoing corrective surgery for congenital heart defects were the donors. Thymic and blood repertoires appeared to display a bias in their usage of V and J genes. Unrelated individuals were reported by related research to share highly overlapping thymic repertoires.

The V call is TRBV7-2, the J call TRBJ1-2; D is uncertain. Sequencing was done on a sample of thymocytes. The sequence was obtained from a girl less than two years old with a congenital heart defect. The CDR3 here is CASSLDDNNYGYTF. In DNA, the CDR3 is TGTGCCAGCAGCTTAGATGACAACAACTATGGCTACACCTTC.